Sequencing of this T cell receptor (beta chain) was carried out in a study of Ad26.COV2.S vaccination and SARS-CoV-2 variants. At the level of the study: Once, or twice with 56 days between doses, Ad26.COV2.S was given intramuscularly. Overall study findings and caveats: Similar non-spike TCR breadth was seen in vaccine and placebo recipients.

Treatment meaning: about 20 received Ad26.COV2.S at low or high dose, single or two shots; several received placebo; per-sample allocation not given. Samples came from day 63 after the first vaccine or placebo injection. Points on this clone: Antigen unknown.

Repertoires were generated with immunoSEQ multiplex PCR, while TCRdb's copy carries only in-frame clones and drops some. The data show hundreds of thousands of clones, around 86% seen once. V shed 1 base and J 0 bases; nucleotides not matched to a gene: 6. The CDR3 totals 18 residues. The V gene's germline CDR1 is SGHTA and CDR2 FQGNSA. The sequence was collected from a person between 18 and 65 years old who received the Ad26.COV2.S COVID-19 vaccine or a placebo. The chain employs TRBV7-2 and TRBJ1-5, with 10 bases lining up with TRBD1. The sequenced sample was peripheral blood, obtained in a trial of Ad26.COV2.S vaccine versus placebo. CDR3 residues: CASSLEGQGPYSNQPQHF. The CDR3 coding sequence is TGTGCCAGCAGCTTAGAGGGACAGGGGCCTTATAGCAATCAGCCCCAGCATTTT.